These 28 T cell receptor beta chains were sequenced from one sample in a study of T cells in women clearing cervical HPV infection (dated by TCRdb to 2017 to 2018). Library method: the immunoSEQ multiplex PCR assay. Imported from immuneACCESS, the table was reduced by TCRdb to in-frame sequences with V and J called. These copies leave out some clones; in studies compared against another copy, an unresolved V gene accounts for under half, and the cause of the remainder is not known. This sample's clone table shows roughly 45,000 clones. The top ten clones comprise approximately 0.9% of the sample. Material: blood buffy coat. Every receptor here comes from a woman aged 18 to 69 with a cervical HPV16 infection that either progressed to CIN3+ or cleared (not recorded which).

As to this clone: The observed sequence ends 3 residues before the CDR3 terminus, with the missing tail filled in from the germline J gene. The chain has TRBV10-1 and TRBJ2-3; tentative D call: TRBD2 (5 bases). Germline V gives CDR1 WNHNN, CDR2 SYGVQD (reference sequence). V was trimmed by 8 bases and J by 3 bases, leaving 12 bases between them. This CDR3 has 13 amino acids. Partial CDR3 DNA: TGCGCCAGCCCTCTGACGGGGACAGATACG. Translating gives CASPLTGTDT. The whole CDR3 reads CASPLTGTDTQYF.

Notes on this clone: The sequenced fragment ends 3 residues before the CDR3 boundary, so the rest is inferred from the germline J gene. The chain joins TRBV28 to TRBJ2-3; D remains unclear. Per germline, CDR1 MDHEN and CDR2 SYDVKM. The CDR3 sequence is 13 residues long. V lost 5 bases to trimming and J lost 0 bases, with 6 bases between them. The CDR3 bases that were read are TGTGCCAGCAGTCCCTATAGCACAGATACG. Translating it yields CASSPYSTDT. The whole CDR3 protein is CASSPYSTDTQYF.

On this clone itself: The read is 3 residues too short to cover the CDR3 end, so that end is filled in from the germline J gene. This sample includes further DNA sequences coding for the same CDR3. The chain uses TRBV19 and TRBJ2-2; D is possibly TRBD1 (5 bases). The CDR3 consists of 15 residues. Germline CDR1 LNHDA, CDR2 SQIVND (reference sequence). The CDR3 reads CASRDNRKNNSPLFF. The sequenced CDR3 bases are TGTGCCAGTAGGGATAACAGGAAGAATAATTCACCG.

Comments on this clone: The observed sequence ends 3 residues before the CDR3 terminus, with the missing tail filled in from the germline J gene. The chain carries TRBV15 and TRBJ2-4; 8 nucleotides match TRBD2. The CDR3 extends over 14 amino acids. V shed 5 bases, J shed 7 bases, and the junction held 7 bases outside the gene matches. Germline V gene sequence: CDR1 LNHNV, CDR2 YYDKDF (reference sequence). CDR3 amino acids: CATSQGLALNIQYF. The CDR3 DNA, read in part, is TGTGCCACCAGCCAAGGACTAGCTTTGAACATT.

CDR3 in amino acids: CASSLHTDTEAFF. CDR3 DNA (partial): TGCGCCAGCAGCTTGCACACCGACACTGAA. The J gene is TRBJ1-1, the V gene TRBV5-1; D unclear. The CDR3 goes on 3 residues after the read ends, and that part is filled in from the germline J gene. Trimming left V 1 base short and J 3 bases short, with 7 bases between. The CDR3 length is 13 residues. Germline CDR1 SGHRS, CDR2 YFSETQ.

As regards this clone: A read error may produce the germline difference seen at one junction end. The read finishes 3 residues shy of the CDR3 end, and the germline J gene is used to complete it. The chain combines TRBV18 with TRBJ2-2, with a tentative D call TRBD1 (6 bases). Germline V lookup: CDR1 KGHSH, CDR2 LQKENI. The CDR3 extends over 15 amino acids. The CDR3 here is CAGSPTGHTNEKLFF. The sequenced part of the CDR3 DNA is TGTGCCGGCTCGCCGACAGGTCATACTAATGAAAAG.

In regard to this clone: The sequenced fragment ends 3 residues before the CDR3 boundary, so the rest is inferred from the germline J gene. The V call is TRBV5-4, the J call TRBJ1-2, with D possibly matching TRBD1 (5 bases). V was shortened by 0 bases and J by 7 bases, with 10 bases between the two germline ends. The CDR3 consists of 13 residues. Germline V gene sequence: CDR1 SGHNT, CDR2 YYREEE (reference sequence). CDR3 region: CASSLAQGGGYTF. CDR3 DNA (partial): TGTGCCAGCAGCTTGGCCCAGGGCGGTGGC.

The CDR3 is CASSLASDSSLGYTF. The sequenced part of the CDR3 DNA is TGTGCCAGCAGCTTAGCGAGCGACAGTAGTCTGGGC. The gene calls are TRBV7-9 and TRBJ1-2; maybe TRBD1 (5 bases). The read ends 3 residues before the CDR3 terminus; that terminus is restored from the germline J gene. The CDR3 consists of 15 residues. CDR1 and CDR2 (germline): SEHNR, FQNEAQ (reference sequence).

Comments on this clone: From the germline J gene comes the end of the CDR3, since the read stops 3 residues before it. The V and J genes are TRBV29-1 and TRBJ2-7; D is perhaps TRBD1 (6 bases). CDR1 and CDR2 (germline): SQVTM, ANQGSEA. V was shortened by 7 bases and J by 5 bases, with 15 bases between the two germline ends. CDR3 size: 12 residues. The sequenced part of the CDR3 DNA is TGCAGCGCAATACAGGGTCTTCACGAG. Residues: CSAIQGLHE. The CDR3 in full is CSAIQGLHEQYF.

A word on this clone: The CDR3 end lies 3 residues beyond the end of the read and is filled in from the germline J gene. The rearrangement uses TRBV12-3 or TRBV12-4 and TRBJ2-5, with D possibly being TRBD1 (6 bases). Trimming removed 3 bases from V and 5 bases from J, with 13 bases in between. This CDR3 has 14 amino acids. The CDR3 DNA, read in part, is TGTGCCAGCAGTTTCATACAGGGCGCCGAGACC. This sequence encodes CASSFIQGAET. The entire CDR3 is CASSFIQGAETQYF.

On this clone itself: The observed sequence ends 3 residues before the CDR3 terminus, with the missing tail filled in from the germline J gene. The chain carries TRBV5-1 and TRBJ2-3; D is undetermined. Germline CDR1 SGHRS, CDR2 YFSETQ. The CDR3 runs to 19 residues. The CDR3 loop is CASSLDAITPGSSNQPQYF. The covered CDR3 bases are TGCGCCAGCAGCTTGGACGCTATTACCCCAGGTTCGAGCAATCAGCCG.

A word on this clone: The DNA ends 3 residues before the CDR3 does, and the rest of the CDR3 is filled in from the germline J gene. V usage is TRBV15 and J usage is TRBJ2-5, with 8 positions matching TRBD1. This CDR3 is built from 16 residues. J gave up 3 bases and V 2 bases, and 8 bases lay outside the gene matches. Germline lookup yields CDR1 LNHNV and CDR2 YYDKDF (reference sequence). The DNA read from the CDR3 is TGTGCCACCAGCAGATCGACAGGGGCAGGGGAAGAGACC. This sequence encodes CATSRSTGAGEET. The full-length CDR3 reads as CATSRSTGAGEETQYF.

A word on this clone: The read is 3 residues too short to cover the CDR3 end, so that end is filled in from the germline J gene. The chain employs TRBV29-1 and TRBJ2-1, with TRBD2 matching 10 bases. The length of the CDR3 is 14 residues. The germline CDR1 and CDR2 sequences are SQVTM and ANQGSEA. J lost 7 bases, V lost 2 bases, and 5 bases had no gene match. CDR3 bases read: TGCAGCGTTGAACGGCTACTAGCGGGGAATGAG. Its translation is CSVERLLAGNE. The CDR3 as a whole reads CSVERLLAGNEQFF.

CDR3 DNA, as far as it was read: TGTGCCAGCAGTCCCACTACTTACAGGGATGAG. Its protein is CASSPTTYRDE. The entire CDR3 protein is CASSPTTYRDEQFF. This chain joins TRBV28 and TRBJ2-1, with D perhaps TRBD1 (6 bases). The read ends 3 residues before the CDR3 terminus; that terminus is restored from the germline J gene. The germline gives CDR1 MDHEN, CDR2 SYDVKM. CDR3 size: 14 residues. Trimming shortened V by 5 bases and J by 8 bases, and 16 bases separated the two germline ends.

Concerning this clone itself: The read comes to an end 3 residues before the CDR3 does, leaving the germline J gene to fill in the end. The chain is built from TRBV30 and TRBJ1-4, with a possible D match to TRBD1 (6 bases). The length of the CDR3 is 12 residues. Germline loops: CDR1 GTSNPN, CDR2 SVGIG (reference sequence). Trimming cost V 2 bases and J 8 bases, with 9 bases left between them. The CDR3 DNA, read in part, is TGTGCCTGGAGTAATGACAGGGAAAAA. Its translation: CAWSNDREK. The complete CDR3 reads CAWSNDREKLFF.

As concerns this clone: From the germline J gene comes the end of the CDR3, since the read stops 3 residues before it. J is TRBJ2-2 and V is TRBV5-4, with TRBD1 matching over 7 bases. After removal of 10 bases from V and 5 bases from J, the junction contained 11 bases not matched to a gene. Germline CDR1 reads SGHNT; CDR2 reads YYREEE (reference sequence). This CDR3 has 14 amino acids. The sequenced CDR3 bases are TGTGCCTACGGCGGGCAGGGGGAGACCGGGGAG. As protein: CAYGGQGETGE. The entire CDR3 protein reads CAYGGQGETGELFF. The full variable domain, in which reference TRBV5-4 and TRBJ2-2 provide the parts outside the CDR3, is ETGVTQSPTHLIKTRGQQVTLRCSSQSGHNTVSWYQQALGQGPQFIFQYYREEENGRGNFPPRFSGLQFPNYSSELNVNALELDDSALYLCAYGGQGETGELFFGEGSRLTVL.

CDR3 protein: CASRWVAGNQPQYF. The sequenced CDR3 bases are TGTGCCAGCCGATGGGTTGCGGGCAATCAGCCG. V is TRBV2 and J is TRBJ2-3; D possibly corresponds to TRBD2 (5 bases). Read coverage stops 3 residues before the CDR3 terminus; the germline J gene supplies the remainder. Germline V gives CDR1 SNHLY, CDR2 FYNNEI. This CDR3 is built from 14 residues.

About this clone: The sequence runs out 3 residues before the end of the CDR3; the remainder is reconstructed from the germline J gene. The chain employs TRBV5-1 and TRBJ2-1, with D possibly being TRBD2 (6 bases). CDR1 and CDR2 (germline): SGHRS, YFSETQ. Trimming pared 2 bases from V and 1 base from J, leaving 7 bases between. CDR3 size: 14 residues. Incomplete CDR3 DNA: TGCGCCAGCAGCTTCGGGGGATCCTACAATGAG. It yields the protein CASSFGGSYNE. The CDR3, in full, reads CASSFGGSYNEQFF.

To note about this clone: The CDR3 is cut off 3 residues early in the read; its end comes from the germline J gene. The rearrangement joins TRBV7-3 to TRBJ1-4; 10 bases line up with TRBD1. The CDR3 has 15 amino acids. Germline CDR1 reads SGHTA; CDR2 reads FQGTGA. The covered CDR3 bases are TGTGCCAGCAGCTTACTCGGACAGGGGGGTTCACCA. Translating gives CASSLLGQGGSP. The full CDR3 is CASSLLGQGGSPLFF.

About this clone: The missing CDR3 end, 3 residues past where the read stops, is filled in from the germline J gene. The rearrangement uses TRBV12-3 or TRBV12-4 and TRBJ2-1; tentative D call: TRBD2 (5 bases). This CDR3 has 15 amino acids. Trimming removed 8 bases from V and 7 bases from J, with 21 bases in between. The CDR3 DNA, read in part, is TGTGCCAGCTCGGGCAGCGGTACGGGTCTGAATGAG. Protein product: CASSGSGTGLNE. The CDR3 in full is CASSGSGTGLNEQFF.

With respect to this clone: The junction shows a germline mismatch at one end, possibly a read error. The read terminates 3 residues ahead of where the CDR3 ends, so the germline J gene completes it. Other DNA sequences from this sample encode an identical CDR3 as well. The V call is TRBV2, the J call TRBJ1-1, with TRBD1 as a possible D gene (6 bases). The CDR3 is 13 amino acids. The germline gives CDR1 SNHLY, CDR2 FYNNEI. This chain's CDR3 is CASVVTGNAEAFF. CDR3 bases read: TGTGCCAGCGTCGTTACAGGGAACGCTGAA.

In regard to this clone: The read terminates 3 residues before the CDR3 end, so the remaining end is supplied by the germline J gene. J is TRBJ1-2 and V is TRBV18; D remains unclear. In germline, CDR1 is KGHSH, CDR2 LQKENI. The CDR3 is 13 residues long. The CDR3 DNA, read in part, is TGTGCCAGCTCACCTAGCAGCACCTACGAC. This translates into CASSPSSTYD. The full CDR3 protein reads CASSPSSTYDYTF. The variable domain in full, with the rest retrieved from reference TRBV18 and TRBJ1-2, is NAGVMQNPRHLVRRRGQEARLRCSPMKGHSHVYWYRQLPEEGLKFMVYLQKENIIDESGMPKERFSAEFPKEGPSILRIQQVVRGDSAAYFCASSPSSTYDYTFGSGTRLTVV.

Here the CDR3 reads CASRVRTGREETQYF. The covered CDR3 bases are TGTGCCAGCAGGGTTAGGACAGGGAGGGAAGAGACG. The chain is built from TRBV2 and TRBJ2-3; maybe TRBD1 (8 bases). The read terminates 3 residues ahead of where the CDR3 ends, so the germline J gene completes it. CDR1 and CDR2 from the germline V gene are SNHLY and FYNNEI. The CDR3 spans 15 residues.

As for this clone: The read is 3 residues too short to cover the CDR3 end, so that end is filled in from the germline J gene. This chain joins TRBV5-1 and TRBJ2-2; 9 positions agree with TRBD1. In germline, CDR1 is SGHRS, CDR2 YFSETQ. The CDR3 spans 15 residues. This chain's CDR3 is CASRSPGTGTEKLFF. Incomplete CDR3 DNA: TGCGCCAGCAGATCCCCCGGGACAGGGACCGAAAAG.

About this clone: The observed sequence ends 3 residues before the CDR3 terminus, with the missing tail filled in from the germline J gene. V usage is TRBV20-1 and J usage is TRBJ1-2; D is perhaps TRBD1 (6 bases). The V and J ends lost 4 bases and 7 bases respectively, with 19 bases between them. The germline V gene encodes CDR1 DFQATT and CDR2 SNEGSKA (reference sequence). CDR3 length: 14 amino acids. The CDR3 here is CSAMMRQGNGGYTF. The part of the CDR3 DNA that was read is TGCAGTGCTATGATGCGGCAGGGGAACGGTGGC.

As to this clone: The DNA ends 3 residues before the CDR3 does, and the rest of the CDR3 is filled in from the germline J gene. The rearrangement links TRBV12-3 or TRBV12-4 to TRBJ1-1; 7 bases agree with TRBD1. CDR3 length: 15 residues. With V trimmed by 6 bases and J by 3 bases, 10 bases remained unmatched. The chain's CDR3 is CASRPTQGPYTEAFF. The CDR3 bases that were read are TGTGCCAGCAGACCCACACAGGGGCCCTACACTGAA.

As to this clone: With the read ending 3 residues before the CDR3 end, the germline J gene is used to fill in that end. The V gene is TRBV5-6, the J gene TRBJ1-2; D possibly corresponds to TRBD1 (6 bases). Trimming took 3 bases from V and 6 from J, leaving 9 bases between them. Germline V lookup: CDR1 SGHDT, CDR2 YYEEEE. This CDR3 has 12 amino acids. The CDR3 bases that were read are TGTGCCAGCAGCTCCAACAGGGATGGC. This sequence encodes CASSSNRDG. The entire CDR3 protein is CASSSNRDGYTF.

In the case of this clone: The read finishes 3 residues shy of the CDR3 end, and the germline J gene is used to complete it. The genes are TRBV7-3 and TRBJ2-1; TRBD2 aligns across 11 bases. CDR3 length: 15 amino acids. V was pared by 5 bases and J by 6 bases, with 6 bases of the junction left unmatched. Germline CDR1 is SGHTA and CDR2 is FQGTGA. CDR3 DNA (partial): TGTGCCAGCAGCCGTAGTAGCGGGGGGGCCAATGAG. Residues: CASSRSSGGANE. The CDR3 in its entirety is CASSRSSGGANEQFF.